This entry is about one T cell receptor beta chain. No cognate antigen has been identified for it. Per-nucleotide qualities are absent, and no much larger clonotype sits a single base away. The record originates from a study of shared T cell receptors in the human thymus (dated by TCRdb to about 2021). As for the study more broadly: The study investigated the way shared, self-reactive T-cell receptor alpha chains are produced in the human thymus.

From the germline V gene, CDR1 is SGHDN and CDR2 is FVKESK. Trimmed from V: 2 bases; trimmed from J: 10 bases; junction bases lacking a gene match: 13. Measured from the cysteine to the phenylalanine, the CDR3 is 15 residues long. Of all the DNA, just the CDR3 is kept, 45 bases in frame from base 1. Preparation of the library involved the immunoSEQ multiplex PCR assay. Imported from immuneACCESS, the table was reduced by TCRdb to in-frame sequences with V and J called. These copies leave out some clones; in studies compared against another copy, an unresolved V gene accounts for under half, and the cause of the remainder is not known. The table for this sample lists hundreds of thousands of clones; around 87% of them were counted only once. The biggest ten clones account for roughly 0.0087% of the sample. In addition, the sample was reused for a study of human thymus T cells. From that second study: Donors were immunologically healthy infants undergoing open corrective cardiac surgery for congenital heart defects in Finland. The thymus tissue came from surgical resects taken out during corrective cardiac surgery. V and J gene segment usage appeared biased in both thymic and peripheral blood repertoires. The related research reported highly overlapping thymic TCR repertoires among unrelated individuals. The study used about eight infant thymus samples plus four related peripheral blood samples to characterize TCR alpha and beta repertoires. The cohort included over five male and a couple of female infants, with donor ages spanning 7 to 244 days. After being mechanically released from the tissue, thymocytes were kept at -70 degrees C in pellets of roughly 9.5-31 million cells. A QIAsymphony instrument was used to extract genomic DNA from the frozen cell pellets. The immunoSEQ multiplex PCR assay was used to amplify the TCRB and TCRAD loci from a standardized quantity of quality-controlled genomic DNA. The V(D)J region was spanned by amplicons of a length sufficient to cover the CDR3 and to identify V and J genes. Through the commercial immunoSEQ service, the amplicons were sequenced on an Illumina platform. Primer bias and sequencing errors were corrected using previously described methods, and TCRAD and TCRB definitions followed the IMGT database. Analysis of the repertoires was done with immunoSEQ Analyzer 3.0 and VDJTools and included basic statistics, V/J segment usage, diversity estimates, rarefaction and pairwise overlap. To estimate diversity, the Chao1, ChaoE, Efron-Thisted, Shannon and inverse Simpson indices were applied, and diversity was also estimated on datasets down-sampled to the smallest sample. Repertoire overlap was assessed by strict matching of CDR3 nucleotide sequence, V gene and J gene, and clustering was done by Jaccard-based multidimensional scaling. On average, approximately 860,000 unique TCRB clonotypes were obtained from thymus samples, compared with about 86,000 from blood samples.

This sequence was found in a boy under two years old with a congenital heart defect. Donor details come from another sample of the same person, matched by shared clones. The rearrangement combines TRBV14 with TRBJ1-1, and 7 junctional nucleotides match TRBD1. The specimen sequenced was thymocytes. Read as DNA, the sequence is TGTGCCAGCAGCCAAATAAGGGGGCTGGAGCGCGGAGCTTTCTTT. Its protein product is CASSQIRGLERGAFF.